This paragraph covers one T cell receptor (beta chain) sequence. These data belong to a study of blood T cell repertoires in COVID-19. Clones were sequenced by immunoSEQ multiplex PCR, and TCRdb holds only the in-frame ones, with some missing. The profile shows roughly 300,000 clones, roughly 85% of them singletons. Sequenced input: peripheral blood. The sequence was collected from a woman in her fifties or sixties who had recovered from COVID-19.

The CDR3 nucleotides read TGCGCCAGCAGCCGAGATGACAGGGAATCCTACGAGCAGTACTTC. This codes for CASSRDDRESYEQYF. The gene calls are TRBV4-1 and TRBJ2-7; 7 nucleotides align to TRBD1. The CDR3 runs 15 residues. V trimming: 4 bases; J trimming: 1 base; junction bases outside the gene matches: 7. Germline V gives CDR1 MGHRA, CDR2 YSYEKL.